This T cell receptor (beta chain) comes out of a study of tumor-infiltrating lymphocytes in primary liver carcinoma. General study results and limits: Representation across all five tumor regions was limited to only about 7.5-24% of top clones.

A note on this clonotype: Its antigen is as yet unknown. Mismatch with germline at one junction end may stem from a read error.

There are 14 residues in the CDR3. From germline, CDR1 is MDHEN and CDR2 SYDVKM. Co-extraction yielded RNA and DNA from 20-30 mg of unsorted bulk tissue. Sampling targeted five separate regions of each tumor, which included the tumor centre. The researchers produced TCR beta cDNA from around 500 ng total RNA with a constant-region primer. Three rounds of nested multiplex PCR with slightly modified ARM-PCR produced TCR beta libraries. TRBV1-TRBV30 forward primers paired with a C-beta reverse primer were used in the first two PCR rounds, which ran approximately 11 cycles each. TCRdb itself ran the multiplex PCR reads through MiXCR, one entry per CDR3 protein. The sample lists about 99,000 distinct CDR3 sequences, 55% to 70% occurring once.

This receptor was identified in a woman in her sixties with primary liver carcinoma and hepatitis B virus infection. The chain carries TRBV28 and TRBJ1-5; D gene uncertain. The specimen was liver tumor tissue from sampling region 5. The subset here: tumor region T5, tumor centre. The CDR3 loop is CASTGQYSNQPQHF. As DNA, the CDR3 is TGTGCCAGCACCGGGCAATATAGCAATCAGCCCCAACATTTT. Full variable domain (missing parts from reference TRBV28 and TRBJ1-5): DVKVTQSSRYLVKRTGEKVFLECVQDMDHENMFWYRQDPGLGLRLIYFSYDVKMKEKGDIPEGYSVSREKKERFSLILESASTNQTSMYLCASTGQYSNQPQHFGDGTRLSIL.